This entry features one TCR beta chain sequence. The antigen is not known. With V trimmed by 3 bases and J by 10 bases, 20 bases remained unmatched. Germline V gene lookup returns CDR1 MNHEY and CDR2 SMNVEV (reference sequence). The CDR3 loop spans 18 amino acids. This entry comes from a study of cytomegalovirus exposure and HLA in healthy donors. Study in general: Among the roughly 400 genotyped donors, 81% were placed in the Caucasian-associated ancestry cluster.

Findings and caveats of the study: TCR beta V segments were, for the most part, productive about 87% or about 30% of the time in an earlier analysis. An analysis that came later showed most CMV-associated TCR beta chains appearing HLA-restricted.

PCR primers comprised 60 Vbeta and 13 Jbeta primers. Clones were read by immunoSEQ multiplex PCR, and TCRdb kept only the in-frame ones, dropping some. In the table there are around 140,000 clones, 65% to 90% of which are singletons. The rearrangement joins TRBV27 to TRBJ2-3; 9 nucleotides match TRBD2. Sequenced sample: PBMCs. The sequence was obtained from a woman aged 25 to 39 in good health and CMV-seronegative. The chain's CDR3 is CASSFSVGVAGANEAQYF. Written as DNA, the CDR3 is TGTGCCAGCAGTTTCTCAGTGGGTGTAGCGGGGGCAAACGAGGCGCAGTATTTT.